The text below deals with one T cell receptor (beta chain). Its matching antigen is unknown. This table comes from immunoSEQ multiplex PCR, and its TCRdb copy is limited to in-frame clones, with some not included. This table has around 90,000 clones, approximately 94% appearing once. Germline-derived CDR1 and CDR2 are SGHNT and YYREEE (reference sequence). The CDR3 contains 14 residues. V was trimmed by 6 bases and J by 5 bases, leaving 17 bases between them. These data come from a study of graft-versus-host responses after intestinal transplantation. The rearrangement links TRBV5-4 to TRBJ1-2, with D possibly being TRBD1 (5 bases). The source material was unstimulated CD4+ T cells sorted from spleen or lymph node cells, sampled before transplant. This clonotype was obtained from a human donor who was the organ donor for an intestinal transplant. The CDR3 DNA follows: TGTGCCAGCACCCGTGATTCGGGGGGTTATGGCTACACCTTC. It is translated as CASTRDSGGYGYTF. Supplemented by reference TRBV5-4 and TRBJ1-2, the full variable domain reads ETGVTQSPTHLIKTRGQQVTLRCSSQSGHNTVSWYQQALGQGPQFIFQYYREEENGRGNFPPRFSGLQFPNYSSELNVNALELDDSALYLCASTRDSGGYGYTFGSGTRLTVV.